This T cell receptor (beta chain) is from a study of T cells in localized non-small cell lung cancer. Findings and caveats of the study: There was an association of higher blood T cell density with longer overall survival. Heterogeneity within the tumor remains possible, as just one region underwent sequencing. Paired adjacent lung recovered a median about 60 of the top 100 tumor clones. Highest T cell clonality was seen in uninvolved adjacent lung, surpassing that measured in tumor.

Profiling relied on immunoSEQ multiplex PCR, and the TCRdb table lists in-frame clones only, not all of them. The sample lists some 53,000 clones, roughly 85% occurring once. Worth noting for this clone: As yet, its antigen is unknown.

The CDR3 is 15 residues long. Trimming stripped 5 bases from V and 5 bases from J, with 16 bases between. CDR1 is SGHVS and CDR2 is FQNEAQ in the germline V gene. This receptor was obtained from a male donor aged 60 or over with stage III squamous cell lung carcinoma. This chain joins TRBV7-8 and TRBJ2-1; D might be TRBD2 (6 bases). This sample comprised peripheral blood, obtained before any cancer treatment. CDR3 bases: TGTGCCAGCAGCGCGCCCGGGACTCGAAACAATGAGCAGTTCTTC. This codes for CASSAPGTRNNEQFF.